The 16 T cell receptor beta chains presented below share a single source sample, sequenced in a study of blood T cell repertoires in COVID-19. Some clones are missing from TCRdb's copy, which holds only in-frame ones; the method was immunoSEQ multiplex PCR. This table has around 290,000 clones, more than 70% appearing once. The material sequenced was peripheral blood. The source of these receptors is a woman in her 50s who had recovered from COVID-19.

This chain links TRBV7-2 with TRBJ2-5; tentative D call: TRBD2 (6 bases). The CDR3 consists of 14 residues. Trimming removed 5 bases at V and 8 bases at J, with 18 bases between. The germline V gene has CDR1 SGHTA and CDR2 FQGNSA. The DNA for the CDR3 is TGTGCCAGCAGCCCCGACTTCGCTAGCGAAACCCAGTACTTC. Translated: CASSPDFASETQYF.

This clone was detected only a few times. The chain combines TRBV5-4 with TRBJ2-2; D possibly corresponds to TRBD2 (5 bases). In germline, CDR1 is SGHNT, CDR2 YYREEE (reference sequence). V dropped 4 bases and J dropped 5 bases, with 15 bases sitting between them. This CDR3 spans 15 amino acids. The CDR3 bases are TGTGCCAGCAGCCGGGGAGCGGAGTTGACCGGGGAGCTGTTTTTT. Encoded protein: CASSRGAELTGELFF.

The gene calls are TRBV7-2 and TRBJ1-3, with 7 bases aligning to TRBD1. V was pared by 4 bases and J by 4 bases, with 1 base of the junction left unmatched. CDR1 and CDR2 (germline): SGHTA, FQGNSA. The CDR3 is made up of 13 amino acids. The DNA for the CDR3 is TGTGCCAGCAGCTCGGGACAGGGAAACACCATATATTTT. It translates to CASSSGQGNTIYF.

The chain couples TRBV4-3 to TRBJ2-3; D gene unclear. Trimming removed 0 bases from V and 4 bases from J, with 8 bases in between. Germline lookup yields CDR1 LGHNA and CDR2 YSLEER. The CDR3 runs 14 residues. CDR3 nucleotides: TGCGCCAGCAGCCAAGACAGGCTCGCAGATACGCAGTATTTT. This sequence encodes CASSQDRLADTQYF.

This rearrangement joins TRBV7-3 to TRBJ2-2; 8 bases agree with TRBD1. The CDR3 has 15 amino acids. CDR1 is SGHTA and CDR2 is FQGTGA in the germline V gene. Losses at the gene ends were 5 bases for V and 5 bases for J; bases not matched to a gene: 7. CDR3 DNA: TGTGCCAGCAGCGCCCTTACAGGGGGGACCGGGGAGCTGTTTTTT. Translating gives CASSALTGGTGELFF.

The chain has TRBV5-3 and TRBJ1-4; D remains unclear. TRBV5-3 qualifies as an ORF whose function is uncertain. CDR3 length: 16 residues. Trimming removed 4 bases from V and 7 bases from J, with 20 bases in between. The CDR3 bases are TGTGCCAGAAGCAAAATAACGGACTCTTGGGCTGAAAAACTGTTTTTT. This translates into CARSKITDSWAEKLFF.

V and J are TRBV28 and TRBJ2-2; 8 nucleotides match TRBD2. The germline CDR1 and CDR2 sequences are MDHEN and SYDVKM. J was trimmed by 1 base and V by 5 bases; bases with no gene match: 3. This CDR3 contains 15 residues. CDR3 nucleotides: TGTGCCAGCAGTCCCCTAGCGGGGAACACCGGGGAGCTGTTTTTT. It encodes CASSPLAGNTGELFF. Variable domain in full (rest from reference TRBV28 and TRBJ2-2): DVKVTQSSRYLVKRTGEKVFLECVQDMDHENMFWYRQDPGLGLRLIYFSYDVKMKEKGDIPEGYSVSREKKERFSLILESASTNQTSMYLCASSPLAGNTGELFFGEGSRLTVL.

J is TRBJ1-2 and V is TRBV28; tentatively, D is TRBD1 (6 bases). V lost 3 bases, J lost 5 bases, and 13 bases lay in between. Germline CDR1 MDHEN, CDR2 SYDVKM. CDR3 size: 14 residues. CDR3 nucleotide sequence: TGTGCCAGCAGTTTTAGGTTGACAGGATATGGCTACACCTTC. Its protein product is CASSFRLTGYGYTF.

The chain is built from TRBV7-9 and TRBJ1-2; D not certain. The CDR3 is 14 residues long. The V end was cut by 5 bases, the J end by 3 bases, with 13 bases between. CDR1 is SEHNR, CDR2 FQNEAQ, per germline (reference sequence). CDR3 bases: TGTGCCAGCAGCGACCCGGGAACGGACTATGGCTACACCTTC. Protein: CASSDPGTDYGYTF. Full variable domain (rest looked up from reference TRBV7-9 and TRBJ1-2): DTGVSQNPRHKITKRGQNVTFRCDPISEHNRLYWYRQTLGQGPEFLTYFQNEAQLEKSRLLSDRFSAERPKGSFSTLEIQRTEQGDSAMYLCASSDPGTDYGYTFGSGTRLTVV.

The genes are TRBV14 and TRBJ1-1; D uncertain. Germline V gene sequence: CDR1 SGHDN, CDR2 FVKESK. Trimming took 0 bases from V and 11 from J, leaving 10 bases between them. This CDR3 has 12 residues. The CDR3 sequence is CASSQESVRAFF. DNA of the CDR3: TGTGCCAGCAGCCAAGAGTCCGTGCGGGCTTTCTTT.

The chain uses TRBV3-1 (or the pseudogene TRBV3-2) and TRBJ2-1; no definite D call. The CDR3 contains 12 residues. V lost 4 bases to trimming and J lost 4 bases, with 5 bases between them. Germline CDR1 LGHDT, CDR2 YNNKEL (reference sequence). The CDR3 loop is CASSLRYNEQFF. The CDR3 nucleotides are TGTGCCAGCAGCCTCCGGTACAATGAGCAGTTCTTC.

This clone was recorded a few times. The chain couples TRBV7-9 to TRBJ1-3; D unresolved. V gave up 5 bases and J gave up 0 bases, with 11 bases separating them. Germline V gene sequence: CDR1 SEHNR, CDR2 FQNEAQ (reference sequence). The CDR3 sequence is 15 residues long. The CDR3 sequence: CASSLYSGSGNTIYF. CDR3 DNA: TGTGCCAGCAGCCTTTACTCGGGCTCTGGAAACACCATATATTTT.

The chain employs TRBV2 and TRBJ2-3, with TRBD2 matching over 7 bases. Trimming at V came to 8 bases and at J to 2 bases, leaving 16 bases not matched to a gene. There are 17 residues in the CDR3. The V gene's germline CDR1 is SNHLY and CDR2 FYNNEI. In DNA form, the CDR3 reads TGTGCCAGCTCGGGAGGTGGTGACACTCGCTACACAGATACGCAGTATTTT. It specifies CASSGGGDTRYTDTQYF.

This chain links TRBV27 with TRBJ2-3, with D unclear. Germline lookup yields CDR1 MNHEY and CDR2 SMNVEV (reference sequence). This CDR3 region has 14 residues. Trimming took off 3 bases at V and 0 bases at J, with 7 bases between the two ends. CDR3 in amino acids: CASSFLRSTDTQYF. As DNA, the CDR3 is TGTGCCAGCAGTTTTCTCCGGAGCACAGATACGCAGTATTTT.

This clone was picked up a small number of times. This chain links TRBV19 with TRBJ2-1; 7 bases line up with TRBD2. CDR3 length: 19 residues. V lost 5 bases, J lost 0 bases, and 16 bases stayed unmatched. CDR1 is LNHDA, CDR2 SQIVND, per germline (reference sequence). The CDR3 DNA sequence: TGTGCCAGTAGTTTGTCCAGCGGGACCCTTTTAGTCTCCTACAATGAGCAGTTCTTC. Translation gives CASSLSSGTLLVSYNEQFF.

The chain couples TRBV12-5 to TRBJ2-3; tentatively, D is TRBD2 (6 bases). Germline V gene lookup returns CDR1 LGHNT and CDR2 FRNRAP. V lost 7 bases to trimming and J lost 0 bases, with 14 bases between them. The length of the CDR3 is 15 residues. The CDR3 loop reads CASASRDSSTDTQYF. Written as DNA, the CDR3 is TGTGCTAGTGCCAGCCGGGACTCGAGCACAGATACGCAGTATTTT.